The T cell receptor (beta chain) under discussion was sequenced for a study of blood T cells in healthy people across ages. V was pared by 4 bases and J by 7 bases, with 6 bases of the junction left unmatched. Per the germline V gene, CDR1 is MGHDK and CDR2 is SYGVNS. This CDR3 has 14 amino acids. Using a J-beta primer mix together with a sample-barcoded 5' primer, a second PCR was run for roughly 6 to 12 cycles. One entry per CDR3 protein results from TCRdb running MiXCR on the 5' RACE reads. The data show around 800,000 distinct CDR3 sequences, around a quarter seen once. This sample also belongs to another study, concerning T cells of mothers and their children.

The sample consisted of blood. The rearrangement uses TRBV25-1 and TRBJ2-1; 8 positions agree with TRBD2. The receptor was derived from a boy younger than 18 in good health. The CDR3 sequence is CASSVTGTSNEQFF. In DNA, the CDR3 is TGTGCCAGCAGTGTAACCGGGACTAGTAATGAGCAGTTCTTC.